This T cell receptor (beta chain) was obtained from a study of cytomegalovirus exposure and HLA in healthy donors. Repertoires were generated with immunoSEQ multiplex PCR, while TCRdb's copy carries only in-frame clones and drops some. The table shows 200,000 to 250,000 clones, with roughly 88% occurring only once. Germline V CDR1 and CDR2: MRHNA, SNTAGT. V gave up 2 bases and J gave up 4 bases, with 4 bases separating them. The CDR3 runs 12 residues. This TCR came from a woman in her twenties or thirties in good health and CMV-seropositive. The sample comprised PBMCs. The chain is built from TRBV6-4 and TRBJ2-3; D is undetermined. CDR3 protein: CASSDQADTQYF. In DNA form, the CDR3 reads TGTGCCAGCAGTGACCAGGCAGATACGCAGTATTTT.